This T cell receptor beta chain was identified during a study of cytomegalovirus exposure and HLA in healthy donors. Study-level findings and limits: Presence/absence analyses supposed approximately even sequencing depth among donors. The classifier was said to identify cytomegalovirus status with high specificity and sensitivity.

This CDR3 has 14 amino acids. CDR1 is LNHDA, CDR2 SQIVND, per germline (reference sequence). The germline V and J ends were trimmed by 5 bases and 6 bases, with 17 bases remaining between them. As concerns this clone: Its antigen is currently unknown.

The PCR was carried out with 60 Vbeta primers and 13 Jbeta primers. The table came from immunoSEQ multiplex PCR; TCRdb's copy has only in-frame clones and leaves some out. The sample contains approximately 120,000 clones, 75% to 85% of which appear only once. The gene calls are TRBV19 and TRBJ2-7; a weak D match, TRBD1 (6 bases). The sample consisted of PBMCs. The receptor comes from a man younger than 40 in good health and CMV-seropositive. CDR3 DNA sequence: TGTGCCAGTAGTCCCGGACAGATTTTAGGCGAGCAGTACTTC. As protein: CASSPGQILGEQYF.